Listed below are T cell receptor beta chains from one sample, sequenced in a study of identical twins. MiXCR, applied by TCRdb to the 5' RACE reads, yields one record per CDR3 protein. The sample includes 400,000 to 500,000 distinct CDR3 sequences, under 20% seen only once; the top ten take around 10%. The sample was naive T cells sorted from blood. The receptors were gathered from a man between 50 and 59 years old in good health. CDR3s include the opening cysteine and the closing phenylalanine or tryptophan. A D gene is named only where the DNA matches it firmly. Some rows have no size entry. The others give once, few or many, or a class for an expanded clone.

TGTGCCAGCAGTTTATGGGGTACCGGAATTGAAGCTTTCTTT | CASSLWGTGIEAFF | - | TRBJ1-1 | - | TRBV27
TGTGCCAGCGTAAGGGGCGGGCACACAGATACGCAGTATTTT | CASVRGGHTDTQYF | - | TRBJ2-3 | - | TRBV6-2/TRBV6-3
TGTGCCAGCAGTTCTTTGGTCGGACGGGGGGCCAATGAGCAGTTCTTC | CASSSLVGRGANEQFF | few | TRBJ2-1 | - | TRBV27
TGTGCCAGCAGCCGCAGACAGGAAGGGGACAATGAGCAGTTCTTC | CASSRRQEGDNEQFF | few | TRBJ2-1 | - | TRBV7-9
TGTGCCAGCAGCCCCGGGGGTTATGCCAGGTCTAACTATGGCTACACCTTC | CASSPGGYARSNYGYTF | many | TRBJ1-2 | - | TRBV27
TGCAGTGCTAGAGATTTCCAACACGGTATTGAAGCTTTCTTT | CSARDFQHGIEAFF | many | TRBJ1-1 | - | TRBV20-1
TGTGCCAGCAGCCGCATGGAGAGCGGGAGTTCGTTTTCCTACGAGCAGTACTTC | CASSRMESGSSFSYEQYF | many | TRBJ2-7 | TRBD2 | TRBV11-2
TGCAGTGCTAGTCGGGGACAGGGAGGCCAAGAGACCCAGTACTTC | CSASRGQGGQETQYF | few | TRBJ2-5 | TRBD1 | TRBV20-1
TGTGCCATCAGCCCAGGGAACGAGCAGTACTTC | CAISPGNEQYF | few | TRBJ2-7 | - | TRBV10-3
TGCAGTGCCGGACGGGATTCCTTTCAAGAGACCCAGTACTTC | CSAGRDSFQETQYF | - | TRBJ2-5 | - | TRBV20-1
TGTGCCACCAGCAGAGGGCGGGGGGGCTACAATGAGCAGTTCTTC | CATSRGRGGYNEQFF | few | TRBJ2-1 | TRBD2 | TRBV15
TGCAGTGCTCCCTTAGCGGGGGGGCCGAGTTCTTCCTACGAGCAGTACTTC | CSAPLAGGPSSSYEQYF | - | TRBJ2-7 | TRBD2 | TRBV20-1
TGTGCCAGCAGCCAAGAAGCAAGGGTGGGTCCGCAGTATTTT | CASSQEARVGPQYF | - | TRBJ2-3 | - | TRBV14
TGCGCCAGCAGCTTGGTGGGCGGGTCGTACCAAGAGACCCAGTACTTC | CASSLVGGSYQETQYF | many | TRBJ2-5 | - | TRBV5-1
TGTGCCAGCTCGCTGACTAGGCCTTCCTACGAGCAGTACTTC | CASSLTRPSYEQYF | few | TRBJ2-7 | - | TRBV18
TGTGCCAGCAGTTACCCGTTCGACGGGGGAAGAGATACGCAGTATTTT | CASSYPFDGGRDTQYF | - | TRBJ2-3 | - | TRBV6-2/TRBV6-3
TGCGCCAGCAGCCCGATCTTCCAGGATGGTGAAGCTTTCTTT | CASSPIFQDGEAFF | - | TRBJ1-1 | - | TRBV5-1
TGTGCCAGCAGCCCCGAGCGGGAGGGCCCCTACGAGCAGTACTTC | CASSPEREGPYEQYF | - | TRBJ2-7 | TRBD2 | TRBV6-2/TRBV6-3
TGTGCCAGCAGCTGGAGCGGGAGCTCCTACAATGAGCAGTTCTTC | CASSWSGSSYNEQFF | - | TRBJ2-1 | TRBD2 | TRBV7-2
TGTGCCAGCAGCGTAGAGGCAGGGTACGGGGCCAACGTCCTGACTTTC | CASSVEAGYGANVLTF | - | TRBJ2-6 | - | TRBV9
TGTGCCAGCAGCAACCGGGACGCCAGCCAGTACGAGCAGTACTTC | CASSNRDASQYEQYF | few | TRBJ2-7 | - | TRBV9
TGCGCCAGCAGCCAAGATCGGGCAAATGAGCAGTTCTTC | CASSQDRANEQFF | many | TRBJ2-1 | - | TRBV4-3
TGTGCCAGCAGCGTTTTGGGGATAGCCAAAAACATTCAGTACTTC | CASSVLGIAKNIQYF | - | TRBJ2-4 | - | TRBV12-3/TRBV12-4
TGTGCCAGCAGCTTTCGACAGGGTAACACCGGGGAGCTGTTTTTT | CASSFRQGNTGELFF | many | TRBJ2-2 | TRBD1 | TRBV3-1
TGTGCCAGCAGCTTATGGTCGGGATGGGGTAGCAATCAGCCCCAGCATTTT | CASSLWSGWGSNQPQHF | few | TRBJ1-5 | - | TRBV7-8
TGTGCCAGCAGTTACTCGTGGGGGGACGAGCAGTACTTC | CASSYSWGDEQYF | many | TRBJ2-7 | - | TRBV6-5
TGCAGTGCTAGAGATCAAGAGGTTACGCAGTATTTT | CSARDQEVTQYF | many | TRBJ2-3 | - | TRBV20-1
TGTGCCAGCAGCCGGGACACCCGCTACTATGGCTACACCTTC | CASSRDTRYYGYTF | many | TRBJ1-2 | - | TRBV12-3/TRBV12-4
TGCAGAGATAGCGGGAAGGGGAATACGCAGTATTTT | CRDSGKGNTQYF | few | TRBJ2-3 | TRBD2 | TRBV20-1
TGTGCCAGCAGTTCGATCCAATGGGCCGGCCGGGAGACCCAGTACTTC | CASSSIQWAGRETQYF | - | TRBJ2-5 | - | TRBV27
TGTGCCAGCAGCCTCGACAGGGCTTTCTACGAGCAGTACTTC | CASSLDRAFYEQYF | few | TRBJ2-7 | TRBD1 | TRBV12-3/TRBV12-4
TGTGCCACCAGCAGAGATATCGGGGCCGGCGGGGAGCTGTTTTTT | CATSRDIGAGGELFF | few | TRBJ2-2 | - | TRBV15
TGCAGTGCCAATGTCGGGTCGGCTTCTGCCAATCAGCCCCAGCATTTT | CSANVGSASANQPQHF | many | TRBJ1-5 | - | TRBV20-1
TGTGCCAGCAGCTTAATGGGGGACAGGGGCTATGGCTACACCTTC | CASSLMGDRGYGYTF | - | TRBJ1-2 | TRBD1 | TRBV7-3
TGCGCCAGCAGGAGGACAGGGGTCACTGAAGCTTTCTTT | CASRRTGVTEAFF | many | TRBJ1-1 | TRBD1 | TRBV5-1
TGCAGCGTTCCCGGGACAGGGACAGGCGACTATGGCTACACCTTC | CSVPGTGTGDYGYTF | few | TRBJ1-2 | TRBD1 | TRBV29-1
TGTGCCAGCATCCCCGGGACAGGAACCTACGAGCAGTACTTC | CASIPGTGTYEQYF | - | TRBJ2-7 | TRBD1 | TRBV7-8
TGTGCCAGTAGTATCCTCTGGGAAGTCAGCAATCAGCCCCAGCATTTT | CASSILWEVSNQPQHF | - | TRBJ1-5 | - | TRBV19
TGTGCCAGCTCCCCGCTTTGGTCAGGGGGCGTTGATGGCTACACCTTC | CASSPLWSGGVDGYTF | many | TRBJ1-2 | TRBD1 | TRBV27
TGTGCCATAGCCGGGACAGGGGTCGATCAGCCCCAGCATTTT | CAIAGTGVDQPQHF | many | TRBJ1-5 | TRBD1 | TRBV10-3